This T cell receptor beta chain was sequenced for a study of post-analysis software for immune sequencing data. The study, taken as a whole, reports: Multiple sclerosis was associated with a significant reduction in normalized Chao1 diversity relative to controls. Same-batch preparations were strongly co-clustered by F measure. The five TRBV segments detected at higher frequency in patients than in controls included TRBV5-6, TRBV5-1 and TRBV20-1.

Unique molecular identifiers were present in the TCR beta cDNA libraries. TCRdb independently ran MiXCR on the PCR reads; one entry per CDR3 protein. The repertoire includes about 770,000 distinct CDR3 sequences, 46% of them detected once, and 4% to 5% sits in the top ten. CDR1 and CDR2 from the germline V gene are SGHTA and FQGNSA. The CDR3 totals 15 residues. A word on this clonotype: Its antigen is currently unknown. Its ends do not fully match the called genes, so a read error is possible.

The chain is built from TRBV7-2 and TRBJ1-5; D uncertain. Sequenced: blood. This TCR was recovered from a girl between 5 and 17 years old with multiple sclerosis. CDR3 sequence reads: CVSSLEGWSNQPQHF. CDR3 in DNA: TGTGTCAGCAGCTTAGAGGGCTGGTCGAATCAGCCCCAGCATTTT. The full variable domain, with the rest looked up from reference TRBV7-2 and TRBJ1-5, is GAGVSQSPSNKVTEKGKDVELRCDPISGHTALYWYRQSLGQGLEFLIYFQGNSAPDKSGLPSDRFSAERTGGSVSTLTIQRTQQEDSAVYLCVSSLEGWSNQPQHFGDGTRLSIL.